The source of this T cell receptor (beta chain) is a study of CD8+ T cells in alopecia areata. Study-level information: Twice a day, 5 to 10 mg of oral tofacitinib was administered to treated patients. Patients in the study were on tofacitinib for 6 to 18 months, then off it for 6 months.

Study findings and constraints: There were also resident alphabeta T cells of normal skin sequenced in scalp samples. With tofacitinib ongoing, many expanded lesional clones persisted in both scalp and blood.

In regard to this clone: Its antigen is not identified.

As for treatment: oral pan-JAK inhibitor, 5-10 mg twice daily. Extraction and reverse transcription of RNA yielded cDNA as the sequencing template. Profiled with immunoSEQ multiplex PCR; TCRdb holds only in-frame clones, not every one. The top ten hold roughly 5.8% of the sample, which has 200,000 or so clones, 55% to 70% seen once. Germline CDR1 reads MNHNY; CDR2 reads SVGAGI (reference sequence). Trimming removed 2 bases from V and 3 bases from J, with 8 bases in between. There are 13 residues in the CDR3. The receptor's source is a human donor with alopecia areata. The rearrangement joins TRBV6-6 to TRBJ2-7; no reliable D call. The material was CD4+ T cells sorted from blood, obtained at week 24, from a patient treated with tofacitinib. Here the CDR3 DNA reads TGTGCCAGCAGTTACAAGCAACTCTACGAGCAGTACTTC. It codes for CASSYKQLYEQYF.